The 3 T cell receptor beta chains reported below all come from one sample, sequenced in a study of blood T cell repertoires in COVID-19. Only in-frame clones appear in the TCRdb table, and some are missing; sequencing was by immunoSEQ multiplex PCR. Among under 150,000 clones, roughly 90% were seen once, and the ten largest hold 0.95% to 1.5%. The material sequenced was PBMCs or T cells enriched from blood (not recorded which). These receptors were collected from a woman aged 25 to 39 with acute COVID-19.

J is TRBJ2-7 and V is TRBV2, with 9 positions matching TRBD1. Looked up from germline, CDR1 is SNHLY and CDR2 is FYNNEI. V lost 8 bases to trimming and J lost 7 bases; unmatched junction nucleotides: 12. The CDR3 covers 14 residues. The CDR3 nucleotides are TGTGCCAGCGAGCCCAATAGGGGACAGGGTGAGCAGTACTTC. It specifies CASEPNRGQGEQYF.

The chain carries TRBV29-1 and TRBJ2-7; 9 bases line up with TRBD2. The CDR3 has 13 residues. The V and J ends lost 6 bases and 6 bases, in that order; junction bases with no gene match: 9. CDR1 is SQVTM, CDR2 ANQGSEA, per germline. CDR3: CSVYLSGSAEQYF. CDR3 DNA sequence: TGCAGCGTGTATCTTAGCGGGAGTGCCGAGCAGTACTTC.

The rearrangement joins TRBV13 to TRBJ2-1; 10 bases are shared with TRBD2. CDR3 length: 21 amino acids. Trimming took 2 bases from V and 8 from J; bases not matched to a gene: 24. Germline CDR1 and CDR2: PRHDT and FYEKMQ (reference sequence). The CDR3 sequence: CASSLRPADDLAGESLYEQFF. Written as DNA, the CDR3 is TGTGCCAGCAGCTTACGGCCGGCAGATGACCTAGCGGGAGAAAGTTTGTATGAGCAGTTCTTC.